The subject of this entry is one T cell receptor (beta chain). The data derive from a study of control samples from healthy donors and cancer patients. Some clones are missing from TCRdb's copy, which holds only in-frame ones; the method was immunoSEQ multiplex PCR. Of around 200,000 clones in the sample, 91% are singletons; the top ten hold more than 1.3%. Germline CDR1 reads LNHDA; CDR2 reads SQIVND (reference sequence). V lost 3 bases to trimming and J lost 6 bases, with 12 bases between them. The CDR3 has 14 residues. The material sequenced was blood. This chain links TRBV19 with TRBJ1-5, with no clear D. This clonotype was sampled from a woman in her twenties or thirties in good health. The CDR3 DNA reads TGTGCCAGTAGTATCGTGTCGGGCTCTCAGCCCCAGCATTTT. It specifies CASSIVSGSQPQHF.